This T cell receptor beta chain stems from a study of PD-1 blockade in classical Hodgkin lymphoma. Regarding time point: newly diagnosed, previously untreated cHL patient sample. Investigators isolated CD4+ T cells from thawed PBMCs through magnetic negative selection. Data came from immunoSEQ multiplex PCR; TCRdb stores just in-frame clones and leaves some out. The table lists around 30,000 clones, 75% to 90% of them singletons. The sequenced material came from CD4+ T cells from blood. The source of this sequence is a human donor with classical Hodgkin lymphoma.

CDR3 loop: CASSLMGQGNTIYF. The CDR3 bases are TGTGCCAGCAGCTTGATGGGGCAAGGAAACACCATATATTTT. This chain joins TRBV5-6 and TRBJ1-3; perhaps TRBD1 as D (5 bases). This CDR3 contains 14 residues. V dropped 1 base and J dropped 4 bases, with 9 bases sitting between them. Germline V gene sequence: CDR1 SGHDT, CDR2 YYEEEE.